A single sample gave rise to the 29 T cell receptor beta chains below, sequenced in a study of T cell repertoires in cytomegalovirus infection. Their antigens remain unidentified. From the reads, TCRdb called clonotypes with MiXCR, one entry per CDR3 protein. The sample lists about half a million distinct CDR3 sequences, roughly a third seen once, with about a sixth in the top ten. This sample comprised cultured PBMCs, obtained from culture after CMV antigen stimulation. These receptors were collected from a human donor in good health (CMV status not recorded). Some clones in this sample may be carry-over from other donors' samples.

This CDR3 reads CASSQRQGATGYTF. DNA for the CDR3: TGTGCCAGCAGCCAAAGACAGGGGGCGACCGGCTACACCTTC. The gene calls are TRBV7-9 and TRBJ1-2; 10 bases line up with TRBD1. The germline V gene encodes CDR1 SEHNR and CDR2 FQNEAQ (reference sequence). Trimming at V came to 5 bases and at J to 8 bases, leaving 8 bases not matched to a gene. The CDR3 runs to 14 residues.

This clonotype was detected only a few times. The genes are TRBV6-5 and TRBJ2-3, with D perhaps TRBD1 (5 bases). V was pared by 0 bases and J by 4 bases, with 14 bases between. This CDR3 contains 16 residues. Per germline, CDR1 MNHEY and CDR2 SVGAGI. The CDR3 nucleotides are TGTGCCAGCAGTTACTCGTTGACAGTCAGTTCAGATACGCAGTATTTT. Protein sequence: CASSYSLTVSSDTQYF.

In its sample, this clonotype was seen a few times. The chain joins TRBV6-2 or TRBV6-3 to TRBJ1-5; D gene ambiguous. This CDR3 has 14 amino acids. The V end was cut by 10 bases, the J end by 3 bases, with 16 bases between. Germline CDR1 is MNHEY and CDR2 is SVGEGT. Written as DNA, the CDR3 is TGTGCCACCAGATACGTGGGAGTCAATCAGCCCCAGCATTTT. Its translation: CATRYVGVNQPQHF.

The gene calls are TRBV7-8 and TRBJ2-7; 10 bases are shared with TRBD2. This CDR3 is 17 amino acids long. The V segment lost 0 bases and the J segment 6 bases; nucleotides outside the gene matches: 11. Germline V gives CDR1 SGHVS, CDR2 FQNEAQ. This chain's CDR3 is CASSLAVTSGISSEQYF. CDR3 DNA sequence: TGTGCCAGCAGCTTAGCGGTTACTAGCGGGATTTCTTCCGAGCAGTACTTC.

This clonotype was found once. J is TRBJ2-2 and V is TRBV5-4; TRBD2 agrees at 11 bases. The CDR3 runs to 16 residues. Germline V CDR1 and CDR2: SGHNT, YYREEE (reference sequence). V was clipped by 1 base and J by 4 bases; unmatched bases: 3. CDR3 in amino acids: CASSLHGTSGTGELFF. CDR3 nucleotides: TGTGCCAGCAGCTTGCATGGGACTAGCGGCACCGGGGAGCTGTTTTTT.

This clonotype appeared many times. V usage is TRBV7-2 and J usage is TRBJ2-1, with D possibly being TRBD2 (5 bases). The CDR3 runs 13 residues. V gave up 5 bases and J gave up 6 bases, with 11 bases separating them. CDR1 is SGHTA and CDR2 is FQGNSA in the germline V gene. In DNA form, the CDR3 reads TGTGCCAGCAGCCCTAGCTGGGCCAATGAGCAGTTCTTC. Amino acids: CASSPSWANEQFF.

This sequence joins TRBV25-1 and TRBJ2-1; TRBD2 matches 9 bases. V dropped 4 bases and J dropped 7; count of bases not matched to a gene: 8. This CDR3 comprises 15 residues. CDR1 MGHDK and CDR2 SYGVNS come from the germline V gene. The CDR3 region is CASSAGGRAWNEQFF. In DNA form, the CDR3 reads TGTGCCAGCAGTGCGGGCGGGAGGGCCTGGAATGAGCAGTTCTTC.

CDR3 loop: CASTPLAGGITGELFF. DNA for the CDR3: TGTGCCAGTACCCCTCTAGCGGGAGGTATCACCGGGGAGCTGTTTTTT. This chain links TRBV19 with TRBJ2-2; 11 bases align to TRBD2. Trimming at V came to 7 bases and at J to 4 bases, leaving 8 bases not matched to a gene. The CDR3 consists of 16 residues. In germline, CDR1 is LNHDA, CDR2 SQIVND (reference sequence).

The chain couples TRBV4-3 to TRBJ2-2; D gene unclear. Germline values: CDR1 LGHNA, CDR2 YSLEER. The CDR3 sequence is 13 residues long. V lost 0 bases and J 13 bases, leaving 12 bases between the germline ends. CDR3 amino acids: CASSQDPAPSLFF. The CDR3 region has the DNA TGCGCCAGCAGCCAAGATCCGGCCCCTTCGCTGTTTTTT.

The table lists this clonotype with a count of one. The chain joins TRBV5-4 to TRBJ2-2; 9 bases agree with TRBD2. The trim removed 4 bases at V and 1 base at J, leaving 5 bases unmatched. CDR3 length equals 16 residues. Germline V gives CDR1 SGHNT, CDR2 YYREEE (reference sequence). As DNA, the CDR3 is TGTGCCAGCAGCCCGCAACTAGCGGGGAACACCGGGGAGCTGTTTTTT. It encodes CASSPQLAGNTGELFF.

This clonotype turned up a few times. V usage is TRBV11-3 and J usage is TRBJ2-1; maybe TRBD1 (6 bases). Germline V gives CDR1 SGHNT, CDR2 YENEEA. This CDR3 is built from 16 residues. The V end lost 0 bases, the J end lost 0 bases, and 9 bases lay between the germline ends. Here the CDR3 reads CASSLEGASSYNEQFF. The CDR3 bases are TGTGCCAGCAGCTTAGAGGGGGCAAGCTCCTACAATGAGCAGTTCTTC.

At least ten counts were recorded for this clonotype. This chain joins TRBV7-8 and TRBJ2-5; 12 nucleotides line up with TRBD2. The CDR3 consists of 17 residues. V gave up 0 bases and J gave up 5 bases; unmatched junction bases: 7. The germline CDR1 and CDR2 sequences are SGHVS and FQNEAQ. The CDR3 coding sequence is TGTGCCAGCAGCTTAGCGGGACTAGCGGGCCTCTGGGAGACCCAGTACTTC. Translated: CASSLAGLAGLWETQYF.

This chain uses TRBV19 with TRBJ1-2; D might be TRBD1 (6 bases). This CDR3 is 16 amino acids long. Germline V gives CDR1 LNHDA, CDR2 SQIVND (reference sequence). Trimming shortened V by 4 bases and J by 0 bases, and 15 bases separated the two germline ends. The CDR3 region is CASSTLRDTSNYGYTF. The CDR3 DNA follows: TGTGCCAGTAGTACCCTCCGGGACACCTCTAACTATGGCTACACCTTC.

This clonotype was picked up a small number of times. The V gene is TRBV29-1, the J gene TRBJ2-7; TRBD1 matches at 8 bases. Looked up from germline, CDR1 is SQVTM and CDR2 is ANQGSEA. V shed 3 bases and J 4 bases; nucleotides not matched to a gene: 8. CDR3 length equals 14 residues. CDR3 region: CSVETGQGEYEQYF. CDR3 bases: TGCAGCGTTGAGACAGGACAGGGCGAGTACGAGCAGTACTTC.

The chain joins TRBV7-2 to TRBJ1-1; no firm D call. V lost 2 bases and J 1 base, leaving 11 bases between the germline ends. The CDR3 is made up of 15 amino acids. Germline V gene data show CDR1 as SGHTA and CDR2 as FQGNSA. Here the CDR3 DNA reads TGTGCCAGCAGCTTATATGGGCCTGGGAACACTGAAGCTTTCTTT. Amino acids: CASSLYGPGNTEAFF.

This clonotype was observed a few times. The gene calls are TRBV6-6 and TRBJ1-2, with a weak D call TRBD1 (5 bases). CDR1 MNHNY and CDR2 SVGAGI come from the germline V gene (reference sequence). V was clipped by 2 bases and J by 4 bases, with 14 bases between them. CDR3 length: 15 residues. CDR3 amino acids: CASSYGALTSYGYTF. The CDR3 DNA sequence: TGTGCCAGCAGTTACGGGGCCCTAACTAGCTATGGCTACACCTTC.

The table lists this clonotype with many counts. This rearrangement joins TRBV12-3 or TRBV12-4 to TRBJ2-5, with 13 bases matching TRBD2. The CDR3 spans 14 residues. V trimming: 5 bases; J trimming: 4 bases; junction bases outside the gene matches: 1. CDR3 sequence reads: CASSRLAGGETQYF. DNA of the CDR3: TGTGCCAGCAGTAGACTAGCGGGAGGAGAGACCCAGTACTTC.

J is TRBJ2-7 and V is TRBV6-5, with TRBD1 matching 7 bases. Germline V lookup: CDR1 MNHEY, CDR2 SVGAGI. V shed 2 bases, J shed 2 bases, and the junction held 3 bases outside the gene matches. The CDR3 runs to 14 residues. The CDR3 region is CASSYPQGAYEQYV. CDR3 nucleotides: TGTGCCAGCAGTTACCCTCAGGGGGCCTACGAGCAGTACGTC.

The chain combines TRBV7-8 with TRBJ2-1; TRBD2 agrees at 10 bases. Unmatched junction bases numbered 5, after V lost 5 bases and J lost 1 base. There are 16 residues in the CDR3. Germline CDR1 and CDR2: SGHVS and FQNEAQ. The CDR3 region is CASSPPAGGSYNEQFF. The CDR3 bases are TGTGCCAGCAGCCCCCCAGCGGGAGGGTCCTACAATGAGCAGTTCTTC.

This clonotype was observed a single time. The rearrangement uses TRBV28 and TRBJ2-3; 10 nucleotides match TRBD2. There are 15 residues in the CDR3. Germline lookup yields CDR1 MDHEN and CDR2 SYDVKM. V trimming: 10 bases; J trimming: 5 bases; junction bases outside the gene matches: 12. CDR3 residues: CATEGLAEAGDTQYF. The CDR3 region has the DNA TGTGCCACCGAAGGACTAGCGGAGGCGGGAGATACGCAGTATTTT.

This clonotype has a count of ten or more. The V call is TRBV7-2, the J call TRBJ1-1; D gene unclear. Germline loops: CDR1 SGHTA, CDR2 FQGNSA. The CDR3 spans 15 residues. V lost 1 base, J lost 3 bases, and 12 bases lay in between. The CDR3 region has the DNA TGTGCCAGCAGCTTAGGGTCGGTTACATACACTGAAGCTTTCTTT. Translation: CASSLGSVTYTEAFF.

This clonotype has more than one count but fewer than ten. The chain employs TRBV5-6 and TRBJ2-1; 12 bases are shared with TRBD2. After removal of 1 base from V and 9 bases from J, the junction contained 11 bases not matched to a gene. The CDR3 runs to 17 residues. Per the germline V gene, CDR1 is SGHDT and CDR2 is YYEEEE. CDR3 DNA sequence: TGTGCCAGCAGCTTGCCTCAGACTAGCGGGAGCCTGCGTGAGCAGTTCTTC. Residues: CASSLPQTSGSLREQFF.

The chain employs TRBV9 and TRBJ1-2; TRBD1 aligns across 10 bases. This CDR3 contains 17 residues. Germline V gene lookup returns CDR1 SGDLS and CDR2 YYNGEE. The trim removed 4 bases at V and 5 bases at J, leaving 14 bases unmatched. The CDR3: CASSPLEHDRGHYGYTF. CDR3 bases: TGTGCCAGCAGCCCCCTAGAGCACGACAGGGGGCATTATGGCTACACCTTC. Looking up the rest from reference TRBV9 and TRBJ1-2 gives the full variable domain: DSGVTQTPKHLITATGQRVTLRCSPRSGDLSVYWYQQSLDQGLQFLIQYYNGEERAKGNILERFSAQQFPDLHSELNLSSLELGDSALYFCASSPLEHDRGHYGYTFGSGTRLTVV.

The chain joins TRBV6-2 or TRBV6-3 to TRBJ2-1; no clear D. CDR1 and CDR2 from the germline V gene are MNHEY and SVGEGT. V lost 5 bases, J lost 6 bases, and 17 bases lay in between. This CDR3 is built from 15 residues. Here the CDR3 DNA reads TGTGCCAGCAGTCGGGTTCGGGTTTCATCCAATGAGCAGTTCTTC. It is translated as CASSRVRVSSNEQFF.

CDR3 coding DNA: TGTGCCAGCAGTTACGTGCCAGGGGGGTGGGACACTGAAGCTTTCTTT. Amino acids: CASSYVPGGWDTEAFF. The V and J genes are TRBV6-8 and TRBJ1-1, with TRBD1 matching over 7 bases. Germline V gives CDR1 MNHGY, CDR2 SAAAGT. This CDR3 is built from 16 residues. After removal of 2 bases from V and 3 bases from J, the junction contained 9 bases not matched to a gene.

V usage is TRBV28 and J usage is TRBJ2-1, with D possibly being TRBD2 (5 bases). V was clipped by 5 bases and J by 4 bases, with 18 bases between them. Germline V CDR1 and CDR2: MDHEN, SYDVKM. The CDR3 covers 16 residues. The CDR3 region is CASSTPGSGDYNEQFF. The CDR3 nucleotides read TGTGCCAGCAGTACACCGGGGAGCGGTGATTACAATGAGCAGTTCTTC.

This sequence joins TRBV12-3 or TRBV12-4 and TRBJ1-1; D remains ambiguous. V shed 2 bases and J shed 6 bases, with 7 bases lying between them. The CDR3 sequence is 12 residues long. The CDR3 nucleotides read TGTGCCAGCAGTTTATGGCCTTCTGAAGCTTTCTTT. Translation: CASSLWPSEAFF.

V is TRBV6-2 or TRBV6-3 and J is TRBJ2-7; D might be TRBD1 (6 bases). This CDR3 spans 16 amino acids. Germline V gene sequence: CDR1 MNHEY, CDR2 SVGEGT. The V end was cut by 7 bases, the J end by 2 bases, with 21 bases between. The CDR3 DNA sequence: TGTGCCAGCAACCATCCACGAGGACAGAAACCCTACGAGCAGTACTTC. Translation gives CASNHPRGQKPYEQYF.

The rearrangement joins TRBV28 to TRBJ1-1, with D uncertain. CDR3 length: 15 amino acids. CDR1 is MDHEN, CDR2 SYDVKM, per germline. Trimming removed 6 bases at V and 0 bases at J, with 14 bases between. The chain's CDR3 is CASSRADSLNTEAFF. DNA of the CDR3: TGTGCCAGCAGCCGCGCGGATTCTTTGAACACTGAAGCTTTCTTT.